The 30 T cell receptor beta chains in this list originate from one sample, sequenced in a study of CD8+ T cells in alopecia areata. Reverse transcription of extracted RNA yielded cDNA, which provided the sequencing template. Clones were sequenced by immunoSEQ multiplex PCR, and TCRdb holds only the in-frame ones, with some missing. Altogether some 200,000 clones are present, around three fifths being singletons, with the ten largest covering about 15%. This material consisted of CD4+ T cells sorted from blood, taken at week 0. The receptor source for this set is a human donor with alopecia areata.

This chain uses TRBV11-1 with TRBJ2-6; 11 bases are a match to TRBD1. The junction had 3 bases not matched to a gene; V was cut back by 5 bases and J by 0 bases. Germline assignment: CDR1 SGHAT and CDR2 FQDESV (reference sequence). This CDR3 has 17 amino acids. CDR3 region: CASSPGQGVSGANVLTF. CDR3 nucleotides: TGTGCCAGCAGCCCGGGACAGGGGGTCTCTGGGGCCAACGTCCTGACTTTC.

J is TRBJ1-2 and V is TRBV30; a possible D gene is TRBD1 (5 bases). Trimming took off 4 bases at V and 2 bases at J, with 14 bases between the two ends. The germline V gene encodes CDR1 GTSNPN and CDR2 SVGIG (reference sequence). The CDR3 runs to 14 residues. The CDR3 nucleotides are TGTGCCTGGACCGATGGGGGACCAAACTATGGCTACACCTTC. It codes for CAWTDGGPNYGYTF.

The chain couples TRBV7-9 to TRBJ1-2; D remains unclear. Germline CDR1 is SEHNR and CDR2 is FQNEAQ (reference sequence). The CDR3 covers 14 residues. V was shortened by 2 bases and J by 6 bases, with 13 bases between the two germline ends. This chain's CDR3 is CASSLREQFDGYTF. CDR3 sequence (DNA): TGTGCCAGCAGCTTAAGGGAACAGTTTGATGGCTACACCTTC.

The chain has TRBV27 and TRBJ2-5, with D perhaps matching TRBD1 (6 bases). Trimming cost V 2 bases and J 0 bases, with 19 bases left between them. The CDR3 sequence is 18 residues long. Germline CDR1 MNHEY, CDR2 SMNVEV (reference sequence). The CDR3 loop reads CASSLRGRRFVNQETQYF. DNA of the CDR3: TGTGCCAGCAGTTTAAGGGGGAGACGGTTCGTAAACCAAGAGACCCAGTACTTC.

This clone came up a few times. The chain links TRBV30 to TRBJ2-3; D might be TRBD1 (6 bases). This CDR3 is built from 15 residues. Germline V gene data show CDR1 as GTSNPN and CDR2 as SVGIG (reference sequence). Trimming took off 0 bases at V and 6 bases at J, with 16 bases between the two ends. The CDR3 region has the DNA TGTGCCTGGAGTGTAGAGCCTTCTACAGGGGATACGCAGTATTTT. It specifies CAWSVEPSTGDTQYF. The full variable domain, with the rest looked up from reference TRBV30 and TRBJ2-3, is SQTIHQWPATLVQPVGSPLSLECTVEGTSNPNLYWYRQAAGRGLQLLFYSVGIGQISSEVPQNLSASRPQDRQFILSSKKLLLSDSGFYLCAWSVEPSTGDTQYFGPGTRLTVL.

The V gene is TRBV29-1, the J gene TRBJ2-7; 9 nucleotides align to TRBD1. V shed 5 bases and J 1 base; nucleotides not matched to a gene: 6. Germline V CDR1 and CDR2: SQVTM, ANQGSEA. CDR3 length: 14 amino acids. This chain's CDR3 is CSVSGQGTSYEQYF. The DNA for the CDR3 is TGCAGCGTTTCAGGACAGGGGACATCCTACGAGCAGTACTTC.

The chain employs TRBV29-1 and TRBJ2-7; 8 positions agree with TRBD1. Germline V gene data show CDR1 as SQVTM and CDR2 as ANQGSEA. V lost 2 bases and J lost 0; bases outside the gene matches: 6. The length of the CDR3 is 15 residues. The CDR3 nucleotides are TGCAGCGTTGAATTGGACAGGGACAGCTCCTACGAGCAGTACTTC. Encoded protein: CSVELDRDSSYEQYF.

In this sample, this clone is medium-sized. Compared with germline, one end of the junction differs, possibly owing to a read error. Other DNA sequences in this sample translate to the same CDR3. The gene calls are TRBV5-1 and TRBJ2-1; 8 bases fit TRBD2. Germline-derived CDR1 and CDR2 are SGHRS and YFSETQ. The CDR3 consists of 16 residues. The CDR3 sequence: CASSPIGGGIDNEQFF. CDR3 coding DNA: TGTGCCAGCAGCCCAATAGGCGGGGGGATTGACAATGAGCAGTTCTTC.

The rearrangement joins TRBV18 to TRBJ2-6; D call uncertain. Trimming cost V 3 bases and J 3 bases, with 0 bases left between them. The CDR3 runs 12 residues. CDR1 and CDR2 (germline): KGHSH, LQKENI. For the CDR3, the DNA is TGTGCCAGCTCACCTGGGGCCAACGTCCTGACTTTC. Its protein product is CASSPGANVLTF.

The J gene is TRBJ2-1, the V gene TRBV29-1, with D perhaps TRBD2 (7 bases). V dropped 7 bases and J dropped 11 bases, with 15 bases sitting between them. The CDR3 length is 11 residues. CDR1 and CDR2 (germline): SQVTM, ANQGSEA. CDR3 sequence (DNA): TGCAGCGGAGGAAAGCGGGACAAGCAGTTCTTC. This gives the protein CSGGKRDKQFF.

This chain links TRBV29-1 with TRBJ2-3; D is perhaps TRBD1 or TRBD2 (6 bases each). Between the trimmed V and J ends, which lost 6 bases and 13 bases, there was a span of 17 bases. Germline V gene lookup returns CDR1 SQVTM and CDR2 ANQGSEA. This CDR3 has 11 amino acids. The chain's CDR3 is CSVLGGPSEYF. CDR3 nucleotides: TGCAGCGTGCTCGGGGGCCCCTCGGAGTATTTT.

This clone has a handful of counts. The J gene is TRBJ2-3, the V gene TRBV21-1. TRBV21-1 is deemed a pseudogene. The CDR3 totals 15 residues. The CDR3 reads CASSKSAWGTDTQYF. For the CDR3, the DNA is TGTGCCAGCAGCAAATCCGCTTGGGGCACAGATACGCAGTATTTT.

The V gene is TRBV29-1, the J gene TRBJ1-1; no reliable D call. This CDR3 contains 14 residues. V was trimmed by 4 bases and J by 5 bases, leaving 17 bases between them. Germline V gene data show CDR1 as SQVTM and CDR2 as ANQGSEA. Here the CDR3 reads CSVGGGGPGTEAFF. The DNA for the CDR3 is TGCAGCGTTGGAGGAGGTGGGCCGGGGACTGAAGCTTTCTTT.

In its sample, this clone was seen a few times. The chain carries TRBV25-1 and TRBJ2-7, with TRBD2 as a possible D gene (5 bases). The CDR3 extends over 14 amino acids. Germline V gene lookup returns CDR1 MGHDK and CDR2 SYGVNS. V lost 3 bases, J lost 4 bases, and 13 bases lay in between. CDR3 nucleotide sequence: TGTGCCAGCAGTGACCCCGGGAAGGGATACGAGCAGTACTTC. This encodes CASSDPGKGYEQYF.

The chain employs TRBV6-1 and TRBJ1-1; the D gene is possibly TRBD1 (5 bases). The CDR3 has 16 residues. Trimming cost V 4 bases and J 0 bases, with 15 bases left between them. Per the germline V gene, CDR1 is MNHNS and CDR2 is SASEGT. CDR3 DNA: TGTGCCAGCAGTGCGGATCCAGGGTTGTTGAACACTGAAGCTTTCTTT. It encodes CASSADPGLLNTEAFF.

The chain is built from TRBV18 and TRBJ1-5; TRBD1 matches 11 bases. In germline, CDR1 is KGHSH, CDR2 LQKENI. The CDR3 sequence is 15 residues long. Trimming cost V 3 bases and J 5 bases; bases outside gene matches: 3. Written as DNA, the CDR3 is TGTGCCAGCTCACCGAGGACAGGGGGCGATCAGCCCCAGCATTTT. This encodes CASSPRTGGDQPQHF.

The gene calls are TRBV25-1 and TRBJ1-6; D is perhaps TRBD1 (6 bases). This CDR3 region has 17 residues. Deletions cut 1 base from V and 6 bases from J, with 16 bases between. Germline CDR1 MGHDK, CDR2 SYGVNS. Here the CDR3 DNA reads TGTGCCAGCAGTGAATCCCGCAGGGGATCCCCTAATTCACCCCTCCACTTT. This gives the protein CASSESRRGSPNSPLHF.

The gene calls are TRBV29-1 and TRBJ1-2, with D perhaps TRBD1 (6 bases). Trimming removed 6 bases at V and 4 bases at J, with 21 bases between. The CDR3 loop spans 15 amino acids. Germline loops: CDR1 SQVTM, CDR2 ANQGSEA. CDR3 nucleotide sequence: TGCAGCGTAGTTCCCCGCCAACAGGGTCGCTATGGCTACACCTTC. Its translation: CSVVPRQQGRYGYTF.

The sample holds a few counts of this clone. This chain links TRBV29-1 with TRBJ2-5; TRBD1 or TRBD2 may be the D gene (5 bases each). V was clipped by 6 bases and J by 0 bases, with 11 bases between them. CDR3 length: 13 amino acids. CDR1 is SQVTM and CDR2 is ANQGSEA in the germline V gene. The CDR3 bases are TGCAGCGTCTGGGGACGGTACCAAGAGACCCAGTACTTC. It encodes CSVWGRYQETQYF.

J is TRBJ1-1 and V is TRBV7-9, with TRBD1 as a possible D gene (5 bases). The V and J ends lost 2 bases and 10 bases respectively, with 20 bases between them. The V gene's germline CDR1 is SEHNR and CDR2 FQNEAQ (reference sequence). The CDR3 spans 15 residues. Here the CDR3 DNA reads TGTGCCAGCAGCTTACCCCCGGGGGAGTCACTACGAGCTTTCTTT. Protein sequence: CASSLPPGESLRAFF.

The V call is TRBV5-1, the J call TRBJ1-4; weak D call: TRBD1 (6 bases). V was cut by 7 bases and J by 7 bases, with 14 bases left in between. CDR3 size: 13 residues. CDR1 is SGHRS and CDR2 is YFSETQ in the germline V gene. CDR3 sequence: CASRQDLGEKLFF. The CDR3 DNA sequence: TGCGCCAGCCGACAGGACTTGGGTGAAAAACTGTTTTTT.

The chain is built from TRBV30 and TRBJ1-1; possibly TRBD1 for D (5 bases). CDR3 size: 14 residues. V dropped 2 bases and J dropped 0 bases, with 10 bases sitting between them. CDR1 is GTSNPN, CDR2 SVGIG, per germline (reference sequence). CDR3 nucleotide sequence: TGTGCCTGGAGTACTTACAGGATGAACACTGAAGCTTTCTTT. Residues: CAWSTYRMNTEAFF. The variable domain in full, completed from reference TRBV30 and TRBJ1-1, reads SQTIHQWPATLVQPVGSPLSLECTVEGTSNPNLYWYRQAAGRGLQLLFYSVGIGQISSEVPQNLSASRPQDRQFILSSKKLLLSDSGFYLCAWSTYRMNTEAFFGQGTRLTVV.

CDR3: CASSLSDYSTDTQYF. CDR3 in DNA: TGTGCCAGCAGCCTATCAGACTATAGCACAGATACGCAGTATTTT. The genes are TRBV2 and TRBJ2-3, with D possibly TRBD2 on 5 matching bases. Germline V gives CDR1 SNHLY, CDR2 FYNNEI. The V end lost 6 bases, the J end lost 0 bases, and 13 bases lay between the germline ends. The CDR3 runs 15 residues.

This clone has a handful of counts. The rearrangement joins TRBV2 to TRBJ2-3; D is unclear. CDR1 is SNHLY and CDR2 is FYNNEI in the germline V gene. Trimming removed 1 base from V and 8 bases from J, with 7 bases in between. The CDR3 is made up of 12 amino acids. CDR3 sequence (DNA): TGTGCCAGCAGTGAAGAAGCCGGTACGCAGTATTTT. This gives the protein CASSEEAGTQYF. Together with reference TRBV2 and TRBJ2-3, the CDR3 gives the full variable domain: EPEVTQTPSHQVTQMGQEVILRCVPISNHLYFYWYRQILGQKVEFLVSFYNNEISEKSEIFDDQFSVERPDGSNFTLKIRSTKLEDSAMYFCASSEEAGTQYFGPGTRLTVL.

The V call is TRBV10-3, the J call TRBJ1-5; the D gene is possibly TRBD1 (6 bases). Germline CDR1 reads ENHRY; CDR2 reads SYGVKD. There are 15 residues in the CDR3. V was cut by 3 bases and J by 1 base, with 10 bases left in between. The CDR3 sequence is CAISDVQGSNQPQHF. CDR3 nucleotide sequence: TGTGCCATCAGTGACGTCCAGGGGAGCAATCAGCCCCAGCATTTT.

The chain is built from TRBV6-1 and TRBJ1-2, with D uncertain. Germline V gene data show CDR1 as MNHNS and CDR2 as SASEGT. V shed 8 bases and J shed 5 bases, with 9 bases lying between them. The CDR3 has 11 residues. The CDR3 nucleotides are TGTGCCAGCTCAGAAGTTTATGGCTACACCTTC. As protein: CASSEVYGYTF.

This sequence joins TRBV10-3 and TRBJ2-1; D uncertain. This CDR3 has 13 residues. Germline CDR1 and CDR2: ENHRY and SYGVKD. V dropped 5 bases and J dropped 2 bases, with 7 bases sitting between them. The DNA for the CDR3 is TGTGCCATCAGTCGGAACACCTACAATGAGCAGTTCTTC. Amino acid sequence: CAISRNTYNEQFF.

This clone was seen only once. The CDR3 sequence: CASSLGGGIGETQYF. In DNA, the CDR3 is TGTGCCAGCAGCTTAGGCGGGGGGATTGGCGAGACCCAGTACTTC. The chain uses TRBV7-8 and TRBJ2-5; 8 bases fit TRBD2. V trimming: 1 base; J trimming: 5 bases; junction bases outside the gene matches: 6. CDR1 and CDR2 from the germline V gene are SGHVS and FQNEAQ. The CDR3 sequence is 15 residues long.

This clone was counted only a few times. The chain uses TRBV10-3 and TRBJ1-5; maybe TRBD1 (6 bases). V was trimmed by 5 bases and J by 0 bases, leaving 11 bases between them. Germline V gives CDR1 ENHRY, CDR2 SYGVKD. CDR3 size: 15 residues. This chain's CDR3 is CAISRDKYSNQPQHF. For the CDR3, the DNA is TGTGCCATCAGTAGGGACAAGTATAGCAATCAGCCCCAGCATTTT.

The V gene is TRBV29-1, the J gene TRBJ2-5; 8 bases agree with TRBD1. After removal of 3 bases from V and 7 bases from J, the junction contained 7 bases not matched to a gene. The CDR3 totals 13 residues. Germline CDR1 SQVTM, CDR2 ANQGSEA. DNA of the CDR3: TGCAGCGTTGAGATAACAGGGGGTTTGACCCAGTACTTC. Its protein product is CSVEITGGLTQYF.